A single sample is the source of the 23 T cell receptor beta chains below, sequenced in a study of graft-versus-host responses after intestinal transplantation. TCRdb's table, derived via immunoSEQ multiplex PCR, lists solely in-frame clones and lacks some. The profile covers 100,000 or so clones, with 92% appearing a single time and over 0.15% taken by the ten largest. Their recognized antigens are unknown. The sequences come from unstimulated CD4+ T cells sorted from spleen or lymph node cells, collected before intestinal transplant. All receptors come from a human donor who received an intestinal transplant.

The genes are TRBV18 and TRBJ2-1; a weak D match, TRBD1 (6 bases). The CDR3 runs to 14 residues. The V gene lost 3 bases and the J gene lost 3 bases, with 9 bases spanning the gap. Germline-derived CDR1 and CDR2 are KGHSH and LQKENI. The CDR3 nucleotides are TGTGCCAGCTCACCCCAGGGGAACTACAATGAGCAGTTCTTC. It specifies CASSPQGNYNEQFF.

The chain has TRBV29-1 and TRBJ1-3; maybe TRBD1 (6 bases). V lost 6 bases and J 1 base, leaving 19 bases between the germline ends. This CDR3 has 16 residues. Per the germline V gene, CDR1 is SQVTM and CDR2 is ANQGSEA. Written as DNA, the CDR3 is TGCAGCGTAAACGGGGTCGGGGGGCGTTCTGGAAACACCATATATTTT. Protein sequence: CSVNGVGGRSGNTIYF.

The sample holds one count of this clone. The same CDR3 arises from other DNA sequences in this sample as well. CDR3 amino acids: CASSPGGTNSNQPQHF. CDR3 DNA: TGTGCCAGCAGCCCGGGAGGGACAAATAGCAATCAGCCCCAGCATTTT. The chain uses TRBV7-9 and TRBJ1-5; D perhaps matches TRBD1 (6 bases). The CDR3 consists of 16 residues. Germline V gene data show CDR1 as SEHNR and CDR2 as FQNEAQ (reference sequence). The V and J ends lost 5 bases and 0 bases respectively, with 14 bases between them.

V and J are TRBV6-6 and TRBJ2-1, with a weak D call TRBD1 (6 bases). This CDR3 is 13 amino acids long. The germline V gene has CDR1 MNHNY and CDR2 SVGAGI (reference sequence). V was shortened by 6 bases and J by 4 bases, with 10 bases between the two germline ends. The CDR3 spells CASRNQGYNEQFF. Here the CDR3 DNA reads TGTGCCAGCAGAAACCAGGGGTACAATGAGCAGTTCTTC.

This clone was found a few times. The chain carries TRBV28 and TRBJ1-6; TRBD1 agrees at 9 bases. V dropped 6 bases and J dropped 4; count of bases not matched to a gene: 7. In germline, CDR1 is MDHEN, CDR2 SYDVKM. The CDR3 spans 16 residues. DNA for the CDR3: TGTGCCAGCAGGTCAAACGGACAGGGGTATAATTCACCCCTCCACTTT. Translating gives CASRSNGQGYNSPLHF.

The CDR3 coding sequence is TGTGCCAGCAGCCGACAGGGGGCCGACCTCTACGAGCAGTACTTC. It yields the protein CASSRQGADLYEQYF. The gene calls are TRBV5-4 and TRBJ2-7; 10 nucleotides align to TRBD1. CDR3 length: 15 amino acids. Germline CDR1 SGHNT, CDR2 YYREEE (reference sequence). V lost 4 bases, J lost 3 bases, and 7 bases stayed unmatched. Together with reference TRBV5-4 and TRBJ2-7, the CDR3 gives the full variable domain: ETGVTQSPTHLIKTRGQQVTLRCSSQSGHNTVSWYQQALGQGPQFIFQYYREEENGRGNFPPRFSGLQFPNYSSELNVNALELDDSALYLCASSRQGADLYEQYFGPGTRLTVT.

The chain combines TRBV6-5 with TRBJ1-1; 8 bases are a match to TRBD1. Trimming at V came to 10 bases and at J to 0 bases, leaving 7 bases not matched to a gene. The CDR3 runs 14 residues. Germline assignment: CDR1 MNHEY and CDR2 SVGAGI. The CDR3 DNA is TGTGCCACCTGGACAGGGACGATGAACACTGAAGCTTTCTTT. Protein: CATWTGTMNTEAFF.

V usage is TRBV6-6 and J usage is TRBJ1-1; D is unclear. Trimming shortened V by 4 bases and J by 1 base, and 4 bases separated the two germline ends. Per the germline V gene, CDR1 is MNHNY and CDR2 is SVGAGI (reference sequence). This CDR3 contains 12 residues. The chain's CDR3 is CASSFKNTEAFF. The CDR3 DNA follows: TGTGCCAGCAGTTTCAAGAACACTGAAGCTTTCTTT.

CDR3 residues: CASSLDTGGSYGYTF. The DNA of the CDR3 is TGCGCCAGCAGCTTGGATACAGGGGGGAGCTATGGCTACACCTTC. The rearrangement uses TRBV5-1 and TRBJ1-2; 8 nucleotides match TRBD1. The CDR3 sequence is 15 residues long. Germline V gene lookup returns CDR1 SGHRS and CDR2 YFSETQ. The V gene end was trimmed by 0 bases and the J gene end by 4 bases; junction bases not matched to a gene: 5.

The CDR3 coding sequence is TGTGCCAGCAGTGAAGTATATTCACCCCTCCACTTT. It specifies CASSEVYSPLHF. The chain joins TRBV2 to TRBJ1-6, with D hard to call. The CDR3 has 12 amino acids. Germline V lookup: CDR1 SNHLY, CDR2 FYNNEI. Trimming took 1 base from V and 8 from J, leaving 3 bases between them.

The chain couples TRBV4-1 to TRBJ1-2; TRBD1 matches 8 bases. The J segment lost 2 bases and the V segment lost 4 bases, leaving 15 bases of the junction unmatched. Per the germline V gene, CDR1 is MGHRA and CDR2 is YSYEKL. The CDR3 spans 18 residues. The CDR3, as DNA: TGCGCCAGCAGCCCATTGCGGGGGACAGGAACCTCAAACTATGGCTACACCTTC. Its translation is CASSPLRGTGTSNYGYTF.

Here the CDR3 reads CASSGGVGEQFF. CDR3 bases: TGCGCCAGCAGTGGCGGGGTAGGGGAGCAGTTCTTC. The chain uses TRBV4-3 and TRBJ2-1; TRBD2 is a possible D gene (6 bases). The CDR3 is made up of 12 amino acids. Germline V gene data show CDR1 as LGHNA and CDR2 as YSLEER. The V end was cut by 6 bases, the J end by 10 bases, with 13 bases between.

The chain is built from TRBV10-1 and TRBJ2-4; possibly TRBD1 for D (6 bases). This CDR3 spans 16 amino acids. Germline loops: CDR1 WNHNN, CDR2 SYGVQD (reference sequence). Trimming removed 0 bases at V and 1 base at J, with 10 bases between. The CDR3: CASSESGQGAKNIQYF. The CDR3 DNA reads TGCGCCAGCAGTGAGTCGGGCCAGGGGGCCAAAAACATTCAGTACTTC.

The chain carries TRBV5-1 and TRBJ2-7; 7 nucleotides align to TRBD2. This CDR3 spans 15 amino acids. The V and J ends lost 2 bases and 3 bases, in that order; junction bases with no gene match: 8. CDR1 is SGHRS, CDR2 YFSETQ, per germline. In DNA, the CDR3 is TGCGCCAGCAGCTTCTCAACTAGCGTCGACTACGAGCAGTACTTC. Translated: CASSFSTSVDYEQYF.

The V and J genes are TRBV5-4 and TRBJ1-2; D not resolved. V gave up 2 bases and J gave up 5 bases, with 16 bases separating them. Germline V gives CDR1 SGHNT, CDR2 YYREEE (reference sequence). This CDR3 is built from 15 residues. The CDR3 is CASSLDEGALYGYTF. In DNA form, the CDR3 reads TGTGCCAGCAGCTTAGACGAGGGAGCCCTTTATGGCTACACCTTC.

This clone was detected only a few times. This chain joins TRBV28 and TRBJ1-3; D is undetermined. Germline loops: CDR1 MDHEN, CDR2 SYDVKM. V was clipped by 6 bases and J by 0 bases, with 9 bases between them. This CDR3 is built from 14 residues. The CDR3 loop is CASSRSYSGNTIYF. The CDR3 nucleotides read TGTGCCAGCAGCCGTTCCTACTCTGGAAACACCATATATTTT.

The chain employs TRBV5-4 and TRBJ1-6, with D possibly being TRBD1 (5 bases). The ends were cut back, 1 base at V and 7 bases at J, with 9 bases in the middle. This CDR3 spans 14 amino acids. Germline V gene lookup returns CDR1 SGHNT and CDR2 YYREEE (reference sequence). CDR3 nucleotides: TGTGCCAGCAGCTTGAGACAGCTAAATTCACCCCTCCACTTT. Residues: CASSLRQLNSPLHF.

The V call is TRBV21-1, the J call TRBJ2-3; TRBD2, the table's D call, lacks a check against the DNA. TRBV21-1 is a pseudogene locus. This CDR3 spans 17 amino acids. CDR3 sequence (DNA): TGTGCCAGCAGCAAACGGGAGGGGGGCGGAACCTCAGATACGCAGTATTTT. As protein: CASSKREGGGTSDTQYF.

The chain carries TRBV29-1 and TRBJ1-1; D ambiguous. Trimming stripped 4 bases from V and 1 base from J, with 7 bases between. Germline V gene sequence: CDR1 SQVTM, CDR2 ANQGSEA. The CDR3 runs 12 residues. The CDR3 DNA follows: TGCAGCGTTGGGCAGTGGAACACTGAAGCTTTCTTT. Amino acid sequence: CSVGQWNTEAFF.

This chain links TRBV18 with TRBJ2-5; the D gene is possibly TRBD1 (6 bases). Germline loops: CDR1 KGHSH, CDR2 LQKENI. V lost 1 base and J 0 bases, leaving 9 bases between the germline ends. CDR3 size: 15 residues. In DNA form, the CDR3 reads TGTGCCAGCTCACCACTGAGACAGGACCAAGAGACCCAGTACTTC. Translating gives CASSPLRQDQETQYF.

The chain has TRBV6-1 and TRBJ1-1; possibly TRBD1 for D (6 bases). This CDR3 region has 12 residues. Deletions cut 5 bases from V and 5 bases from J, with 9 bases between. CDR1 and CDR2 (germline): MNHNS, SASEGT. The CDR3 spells CASSLRGTEAFF. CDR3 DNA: TGTGCCAGCAGTTTAAGGGGGACTGAAGCTTTCTTT.

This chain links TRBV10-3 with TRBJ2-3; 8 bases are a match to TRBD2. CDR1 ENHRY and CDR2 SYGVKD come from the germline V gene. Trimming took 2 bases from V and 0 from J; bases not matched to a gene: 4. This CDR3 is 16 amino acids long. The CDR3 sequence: CAISEGLAGSTDTQYF. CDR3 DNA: TGTGCCATCAGTGAGGGACTAGCCGGTAGCACAGATACGCAGTATTTT.

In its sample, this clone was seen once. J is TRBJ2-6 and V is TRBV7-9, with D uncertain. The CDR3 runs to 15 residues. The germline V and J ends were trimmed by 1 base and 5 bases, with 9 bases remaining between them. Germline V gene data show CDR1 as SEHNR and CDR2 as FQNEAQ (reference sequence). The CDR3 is CASSLGESRANVLTF. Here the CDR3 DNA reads TGTGCCAGCAGCTTAGGAGAGTCGCGGGCCAACGTCCTGACTTTC.